One and the same sample provided the 15 T cell receptor beta chains below, sequenced in a study of CD8 T cells in ankylosing spondylitis. From the 5' RACE reads, TCRdb called clonotypes with MiXCR, one entry per CDR3 protein. The repertoire holds about 160,000 distinct CDR3 sequences, with about 18% as singletons. Material: blood, either unsorted or a sorted T cell fraction (not recorded which). The receptors derive from a male donor with ankylosing spondylitis or in good health (not recorded which).

The rearrangement links TRBV6-6 to TRBJ1-1; D uncertain. Per germline, CDR1 MNHNY and CDR2 SVGAGI (reference sequence). This CDR3 has 14 amino acids. Trimming took 4 bases from V and 4 from J, leaving 13 bases between them. The CDR3 DNA reads as TGTGCCAGCAGTTTGCGGGAACGGGGCACTGAAGCTTTCTTT. This translates into CASSLRERGTEAFF.

The chain combines TRBV9 with TRBJ2-2; 9 positions agree with TRBD2. Germline V gene lookup returns CDR1 SGDLS and CDR2 YYNGEE. Unmatched junction bases numbered 1, after V lost 6 bases and J lost 1 base. The CDR3 runs 14 residues. The DNA for the CDR3 is TGTGCCAGCACTAGCGGGGTGAACACCGGGGAGCTGTTTTTT. It translates to CASTSGVNTGELFF.

Concerning this clonotype: A read error may produce the germline difference seen at one junction end. V and J are TRBV2 and TRBJ2-7; D is ambiguous. Germline V CDR1 and CDR2: SNHLY, FYNNEI. There are 11 residues in the CDR3. In DNA form, the CDR3 reads TGTGCCAGCAGCGTAGGACCCTCCCCTCACTTC. Encoded protein: CASSVGPSPHF.

This clonotype was observed at least ten times. The CDR3 here is CSVGQMNTGELFF. Written as DNA, the CDR3 is TGCAGCGTCGGACAGATGAACACCGGGGAGCTGTTTTTT. The chain has TRBV29-1 and TRBJ2-2; weak D call: TRBD1 (6 bases). Germline CDR1 is SQVTM and CDR2 is ANQGSEA. The V gene lost 6 bases and the J gene lost 1 base, with 9 bases spanning the gap. The CDR3 is 13 residues long.

V usage is TRBV20-1 and J usage is TRBJ2-5; a weak D match, TRBD1 (5 bases). The CDR3 has 15 amino acids. Trimming removed 6 bases at V and 4 bases at J, with 21 bases between. CDR1 is DFQATT and CDR2 is SNEGSKA in the germline V gene (reference sequence). CDR3 region: CSAPLYRTAGETQYF. CDR3 bases: TGCAGTGCCCCCCTCTACAGGACCGCCGGAGAGACCCAGTACTTC.

The CDR3 nucleotides read TGTGCCAGCTCACCACCCACGGGAGGGCCAGATACGCAGTATTTT. This gives the protein CASSPPTGGPDTQYF. The chain combines TRBV18 with TRBJ2-3; TRBD2 agrees at 8 bases. This CDR3 has 15 amino acids. Germline loops: CDR1 KGHSH, CDR2 LQKENI. V lost 0 bases and J lost 4; bases outside the gene matches: 3. Based on the CDR3 plus reference TRBV18 and TRBJ2-3, the full variable domain is NAGVMQNPRHLVRRRGQEARLRCSPMKGHSHVYWYRQLPEEGLKFMVYLQKENIIDESGMPKERFSAEFPKEGPSILRIQQVVRGDSAAYFCASSPPTGGPDTQYFGPGTRLTVL.

This clonotype was picked up many times. The rearrangement links TRBV20-1 to TRBJ2-7; D might be TRBD1 (6 bases). This CDR3 comprises 11 residues. CDR1 and CDR2 (germline): DFQATT, SNEGSKA (reference sequence). CDR3 coding DNA: TGCAGCGTACAGGGAATCTACGAGCAGTACTTC. Translating gives CSVQGIYEQYF.

J is TRBJ1-5 and V is TRBV6-5, with a weak D call TRBD1 (6 bases). The V gene lost 5 bases and the J gene lost 1 base, with 12 bases spanning the gap. The germline gives CDR1 MNHEY, CDR2 SVGAGI. The CDR3 is 15 residues long. The CDR3, as DNA: TGTGCCAGCAGTGTGACCCAGGGGAGCAATCAGCCCCAGCATTTT. Amino acids: CASSVTQGSNQPQHF.

This clonotype was recorded a few times. The chain combines TRBV10-3 with TRBJ2-5; 7 nucleotides line up with TRBD1. This CDR3 contains 15 residues. V was clipped by 0 bases and J by 4 bases; unmatched bases: 5. Germline CDR1 and CDR2: ENHRY and SYGVKD. The CDR3 bases are TGTGCCATCAGTGAGTCGATAGCAGGGGGAGAGACCCAGTACTTC. Translated, it gives CAISESIAGGETQYF.

The CDR3 nucleotides read TGCAGTGCTCGGGGGTGGGCCTACAATGAGCAGTTCTTC. As protein: CSARGWAYNEQFF. The V and J genes are TRBV20-1 and TRBJ2-1; perhaps TRBD2 as D (6 bases). CDR3 length equals 13 residues. Per the germline V gene, CDR1 is DFQATT and CDR2 is SNEGSKA (reference sequence). Trimming shortened V by 5 bases and J by 2 bases, and 10 bases separated the two germline ends.

This clonotype was counted many times. CDR3 amino acids: CASSPRGGQDYGYTF. The CDR3, as DNA: TGCGCCAGCAGCCCGCGCGGGGGGCAAGACTATGGCTACACCTTC. The V and J genes are TRBV5-1 and TRBJ1-2; D possibly corresponds to TRBD1 (6 bases). CDR1 is SGHRS, CDR2 YFSETQ, per germline. The CDR3 has 15 amino acids. Trimming cost V 4 bases and J 3 bases, with 16 bases left between them.

This clonotype was observed at least ten times. This rearrangement joins TRBV3-1 to TRBJ2-1, with D possibly TRBD2 on 5 matching bases. This CDR3 is 13 amino acids long. Germline V gene sequence: CDR1 LGHDT, CDR2 YNNKEL (reference sequence). Trimming took 6 bases from V and 8 from J, leaving 14 bases between them. The DNA for the CDR3 is TGTGCCAGCAGGCGGGCCCCCGGGGATGAGCAGTTCTTC. Its protein product is CASRRAPGDEQFF.

This clonotype was counted many times. This chain connects TRBV20-1 to TRBJ1-4, with 8 bases aligning to TRBD1. Germline CDR1 and CDR2: DFQATT and SNEGSKA (reference sequence). The CDR3 is 10 amino acids. The CDR3 region is CSADRGTLFF. The CDR3 DNA reads TGCAGCGCTGACAGGGGAACGCTGTTTTTT.

This clonotype showed up just a few times. The V gene is TRBV6-5, the J gene TRBJ2-1, with TRBD2 identical over 8 bases. Germline CDR1 reads MNHEY; CDR2 reads SVGAGI. CDR3 length: 16 residues. Losses at the gene ends were 0 bases for V and 9 bases for J; bases not matched to a gene: 10. The CDR3 sequence: CASSYSPGRASSEQFF. The CDR3 DNA sequence: TGTGCCAGCAGTTACTCTCCCGGGAGGGCCTCGAGTGAGCAGTTCTTC.

This clonotype came up a few times. The chain couples TRBV3-1 to TRBJ2-1; D gene unclear. V lost 5 bases, J lost 5 bases, and 22 bases lay in between. Germline CDR1 LGHDT, CDR2 YNNKEL (reference sequence). The length of the CDR3 is 17 residues. This CDR3 is CASSVSAGLLDNNEQFF. In nucleotides, the CDR3 is TGTGCCAGCAGCGTATCTGCCGGGCTCCTAGACAACAATGAGCAGTTCTTC.